Below, 8 T cell receptor beta chains from the same sample are listed, as sequenced in a study of identical twins. TCRdb reprocessed the 5' RACE reads with MiXCR, giving one entry per CDR3 protein. This repertoire shows about 480,000 distinct CDR3 sequences, approximately 15% found once; its top ten account for approximately 0.52%. These data also formed part of another study, on yellow fever vaccine responses in identical twins.

The sequencing sample was made of CD4+ T cells sorted from blood. The receptors derive from a young woman in good health.

This CDR3 reads CSARTSGGGQFF. CDR3 coding DNA: TGCAGTGCTAGGACTAGCGGGGGGGGGCAGTTCTTC. V gene TRBV20-1 combines with J gene TRBJ2-1; 14 bases are shared with TRBD2. The CDR3 extends over 12 amino acids. After removal of 3 bases from V and 12 bases from J, the junction contained 1 base not matched to a gene. Germline V gene sequence: CDR1 DFQATT, CDR2 SNEGSKA (reference sequence).

This clonotype was counted only a few times. The rearrangement links TRBV20-1 to TRBJ2-3; the match to TRBD2 covers 9 bases. The CDR3 has 15 amino acids. In germline, CDR1 is DFQATT, CDR2 SNEGSKA (reference sequence). V trimming: 6 bases; J trimming: 4 bases; junction bases outside the gene matches: 11. The CDR3 DNA is TGCAGTGCCAACGGCCAGCGGGAGGACCCAGATACGCAGTATTTT. Translating it yields CSANGQREDPDTQYF.

The genes are TRBV20-1 and TRBJ1-5, with no clear D. The CDR3 length is 15 residues. From germline, CDR1 is DFQATT and CDR2 SNEGSKA (reference sequence). V dropped 1 base and J dropped 0 bases, with 10 bases sitting between them. The CDR3 is CSARGPTSSNQPQHF. In nucleotides, the CDR3 is TGCAGTGCTAGAGGACCTACCTCTAGCAATCAGCCCCAGCATTTT.

CDR3 in amino acids: CSARARLGPYNSPLHF. CDR3 sequence (DNA): TGCAGTGCTAGAGCCAGACTCGGCCCCTATAATTCACCCCTCCACTTT. The gene calls are TRBV20-1 and TRBJ1-6; D unclear. The CDR3 covers 16 residues. The germline V and J ends were trimmed by 1 base and 2 bases, with 12 bases remaining between them. Germline-derived CDR1 and CDR2 are DFQATT and SNEGSKA (reference sequence).

This clonotype was counted at least ten times. The chain uses TRBV3-1 and TRBJ2-1; 7 nucleotides line up with TRBD2. The CDR3 length is 18 residues. Trimming cost V 4 bases and J 0 bases; bases outside gene matches: 12. Per germline, CDR1 LGHDT and CDR2 YNNKEL (reference sequence). For the CDR3, the DNA is TGTGCCAGCAGCCGACTACCAACCAGCGGGATCTCCTACAATGAGCAGTTCTTC. Residues: CASSRLPTSGISYNEQFF.

This chain uses TRBV5-1 with TRBJ1-1; possibly TRBD1 for D (5 bases). The CDR3 has 16 residues. The V and J ends lost 4 bases and 4 bases respectively, with 20 bases between them. The germline V gene encodes CDR1 SGHRS and CDR2 YFSETQ. The DNA for the CDR3 is TGCGCCAGCAGCACGGGGTCCGGCAAGGGGAGCACTGAAGCTTTCTTT. Amino acids: CASSTGSGKGSTEAFF.

Ten or more counts support this clonotype. This chain uses TRBV12-3 or TRBV12-4 with TRBJ2-7; D could derive from TRBD1 or TRBD2 (5 bases each). The germline V and J ends were trimmed by 5 bases and 2 bases, with 16 bases remaining between them. The CDR3 totals 15 residues. CDR3 DNA: TGTGCCAGCAGTCCTGCCGGGGCCCAGGCCTACGAGCAGTACTTC. This gives the protein CASSPAGAQAYEQYF.

This clonotype occurred a few times. The chain is built from TRBV28 and TRBJ1-6, with TRBD1 matching 7 bases. The CDR3 sequence is 14 residues long. V was clipped by 6 bases and J by 13 bases; unmatched bases: 12. CDR1 and CDR2 (germline): MDHEN, SYDVKM. The CDR3 DNA sequence: TGTGCCAGCAGGACCGGACAGGTATACACGCCCCTCCACTTT. As protein: CASRTGQVYTPLHF.